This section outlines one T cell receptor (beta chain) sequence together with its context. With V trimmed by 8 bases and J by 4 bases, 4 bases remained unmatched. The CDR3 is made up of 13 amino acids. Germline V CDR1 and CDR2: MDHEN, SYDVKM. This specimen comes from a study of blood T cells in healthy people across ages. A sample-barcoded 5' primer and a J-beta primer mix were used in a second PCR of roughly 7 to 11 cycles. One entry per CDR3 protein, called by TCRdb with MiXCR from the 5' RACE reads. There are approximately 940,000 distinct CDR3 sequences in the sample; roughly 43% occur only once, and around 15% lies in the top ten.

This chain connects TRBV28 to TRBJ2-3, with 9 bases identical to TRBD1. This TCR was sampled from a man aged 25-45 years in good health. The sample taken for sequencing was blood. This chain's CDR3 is CASGGQGADTQYF. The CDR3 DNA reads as TGTGCCAGCGGGGGACAGGGCGCAGATACGCAGTATTTT.